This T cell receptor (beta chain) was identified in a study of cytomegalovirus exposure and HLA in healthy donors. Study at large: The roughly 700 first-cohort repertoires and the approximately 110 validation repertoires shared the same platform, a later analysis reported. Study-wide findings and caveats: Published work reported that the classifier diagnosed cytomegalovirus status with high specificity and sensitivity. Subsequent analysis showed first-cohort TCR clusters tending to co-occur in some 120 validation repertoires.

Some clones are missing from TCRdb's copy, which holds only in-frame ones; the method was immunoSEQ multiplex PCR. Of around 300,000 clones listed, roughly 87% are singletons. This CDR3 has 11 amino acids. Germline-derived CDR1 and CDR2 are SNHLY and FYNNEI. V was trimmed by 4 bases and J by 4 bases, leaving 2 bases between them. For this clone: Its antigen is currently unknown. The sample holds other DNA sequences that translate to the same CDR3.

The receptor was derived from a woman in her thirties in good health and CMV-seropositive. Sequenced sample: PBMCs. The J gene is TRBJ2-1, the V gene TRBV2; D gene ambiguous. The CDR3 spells CASSGYNEQFF. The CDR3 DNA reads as TGTGCCAGCAGTGGTTACAATGAGCAGTTCTTC. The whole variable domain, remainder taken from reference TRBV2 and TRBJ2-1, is EPEVTQTPSHQVTQMGQEVILRCVPISNHLYFYWYRQILGQKVEFLVSFYNNEISEKSEIFDDQFSVERPDGSNFTLKIRSTKLEDSAMYFCASSGYNEQFFGPGTRLTVL.